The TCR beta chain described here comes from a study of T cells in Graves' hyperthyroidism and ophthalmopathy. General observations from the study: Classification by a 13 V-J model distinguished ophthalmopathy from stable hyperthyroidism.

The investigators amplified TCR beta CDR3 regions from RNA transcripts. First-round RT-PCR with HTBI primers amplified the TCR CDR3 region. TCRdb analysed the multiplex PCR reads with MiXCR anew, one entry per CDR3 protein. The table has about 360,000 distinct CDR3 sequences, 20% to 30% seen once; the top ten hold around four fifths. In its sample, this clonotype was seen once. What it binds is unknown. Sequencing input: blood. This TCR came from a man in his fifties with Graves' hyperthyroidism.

For the CDR3, the DNA is TGTGCCTGGAGTAAGACAGGGACGAGCTCCTACGAGCAGTACTTC. Its protein is CAWSKTGTSSYEQYF. The V and J genes are TRBV30 and TRBJ2-7; 7 positions agree with TRBD1. CDR3 size: 15 residues. The V gene's germline CDR1 is GTSNPN and CDR2 SVGIG (reference sequence). The V and J ends lost 2 bases and 0 bases, in that order; junction bases with no gene match: 7.